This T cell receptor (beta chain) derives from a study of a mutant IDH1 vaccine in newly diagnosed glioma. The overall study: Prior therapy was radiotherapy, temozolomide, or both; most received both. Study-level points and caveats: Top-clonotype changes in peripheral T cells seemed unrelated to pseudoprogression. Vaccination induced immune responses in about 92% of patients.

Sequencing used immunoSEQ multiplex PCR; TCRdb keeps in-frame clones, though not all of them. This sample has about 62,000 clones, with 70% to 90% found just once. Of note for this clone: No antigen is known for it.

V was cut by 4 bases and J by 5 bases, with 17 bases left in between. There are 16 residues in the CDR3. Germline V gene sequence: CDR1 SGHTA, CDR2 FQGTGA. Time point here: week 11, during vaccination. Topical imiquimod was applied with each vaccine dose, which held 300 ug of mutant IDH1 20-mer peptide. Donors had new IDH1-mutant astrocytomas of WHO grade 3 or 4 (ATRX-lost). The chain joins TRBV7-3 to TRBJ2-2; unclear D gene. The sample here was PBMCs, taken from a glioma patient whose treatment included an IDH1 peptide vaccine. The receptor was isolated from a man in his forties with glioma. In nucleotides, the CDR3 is TGTGCCAGCAGCTCCGGGCTCTCTAGTGGGACCGGGGAGCTGTTTTTT. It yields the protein CASSSGLSSGTGELFF.